The 21 T cell receptor beta chains presented below share a single source sample, sequenced in a study of blood T cells in healthy people across ages. It was with a sample-barcoded 5' primer and a J-beta primer mix that a second PCR of roughly 7 to 11 cycles was run. TCRdb re-called the 5' RACE reads through MiXCR, storing one row per CDR3 protein. The sample has 1.8 million or so distinct CDR3 sequences; about 39% are singletons. The sequenced material came from blood. These receptor sequences come from a human donor in good health.

The chain combines TRBV5-1 with TRBJ1-1; 7 bases line up with TRBD1. CDR1 and CDR2 from the germline V gene are SGHRS and YFSETQ. J was trimmed by 3 bases and V by 0 bases; bases with no gene match: 11. The CDR3 extends over 17 amino acids. The DNA of the CDR3 is TGCGCCAGCAGCTTGGCCGGGGGACAGAGAGGGGACACTGAAGCTTTCTTT. Protein: CASSLAGGQRGDTEAFF.

This rearrangement joins TRBV11-2 to TRBJ1-1, with D possibly being TRBD1 (6 bases). Germline-derived CDR1 and CDR2 are SGHAT and FQNNGV. Trimming took off 7 bases at V and 0 bases at J, with 18 bases between the two ends. The CDR3 runs 16 residues. The CDR3 DNA follows: TGTGCCAGCACCCTAGGAGGGGGGTCGGTGAACACTGAAGCTTTCTTT. Amino acids: CASTLGGGSVNTEAFF.

This clonotype was seen a handful of times. The genes are TRBV10-3 and TRBJ2-3; 11 bases are shared with TRBD2. There are 18 residues in the CDR3. The germline CDR1 and CDR2 sequences are ENHRY and SYGVKD. The V gene end was trimmed by 0 bases and the J gene end by 0 bases; junction bases not matched to a gene: 5. For the CDR3, the DNA is TGTGCCATCAGTGAGTCACGGGCTAGCGGGGGGAGCACAGATACGCAGTATTTT. This translates into CAISESRASGGSTDTQYF.

This clonotype has just a few counts. The chain uses TRBV7-9 and TRBJ1-5; D is uncertain. The CDR3 is 15 amino acids. V was clipped by 2 bases and J by 4 bases, with 12 bases between them. The germline gives CDR1 SEHNR, CDR2 FQNEAQ (reference sequence). DNA for the CDR3: TGTGCCAGCAGCTTATATAGCGGACCGAATCAGCCCCAGCATTTT. Its protein product is CASSLYSGPNQPQHF.

This clonotype was seen a single time. The V gene is TRBV7-2, the J gene TRBJ1-5, with 9 bases fitting TRBD1. This CDR3 region has 15 residues. Trimming removed 6 bases from V and 6 bases from J; junction bases left unmatched: 9. Germline V gene sequence: CDR1 SGHTA, CDR2 FQGNSA. The CDR3 DNA sequence: TGTGCCAGCAGTTCAACACAGGGGGCCATTCAGCCCCAGCATTTT. It translates to CASSSTQGAIQPQHF.

This clonotype was observed a handful of times. One end of the junction varies from germline; a read error may be responsible. The rearrangement joins TRBV29-1 to TRBJ2-3; 7 bases map to TRBD2. CDR1 is SQVTM and CDR2 is ANQGSEA in the germline V gene. The CDR3 is made up of 16 amino acids. Here the CDR3 DNA reads TGCGGCGTTGAAAGTAGGACTAGACCCCACCCAGATACGCAGTATTTT. Translating gives CGVESRTRPHPDTQYF.

This clonotype was recorded a few times. The chain employs TRBV6-6 and TRBJ2-3; D call uncertain. Trimming left V 2 bases short and J 0 bases short, with 6 bases between. Germline CDR1 reads MNHNY; CDR2 reads SVGAGI (reference sequence). The CDR3 consists of 14 residues. CDR3 sequence reads: CASSYAESTDTQYF. Written as DNA, the CDR3 is TGTGCCAGCAGTTACGCGGAAAGCACAGATACGCAGTATTTT.

The V gene is TRBV20-1, the J gene TRBJ2-7; 7 bases align to TRBD2. The CDR3 runs to 14 residues. CDR1 DFQATT and CDR2 SNEGSKA come from the germline V gene (reference sequence). V gave up 6 bases and J gave up 0 bases; unmatched junction bases: 8. CDR3 sequence reads: CSARKSGGSYEQYF. In DNA, the CDR3 is TGCAGTGCCAGAAAGTCGGGGGGCTCCTACGAGCAGTACTTC.

On this clonotype itself: A much bigger clone sits one base away, suggesting this may be a read error. V usage is TRBV6-2 or TRBV6-3 and J usage is TRBJ2-1; 8 nucleotides line up with TRBD2. Germline V CDR1 and CDR2: MNHEY, SVGEGT. This CDR3 contains 17 residues. The junction had 11 bases not matched to a gene; V was cut back by 2 bases and J by 5 bases. The CDR3 sequence: CASSYTLTGGGHNEQFF. The CDR3 DNA sequence: TGTGCCAGCAGTTACACCCTTACTGGCGGGGGGCACAATGAGCAGTTCTTC.

The sample holds a few counts of this clonotype. The chain recombines TRBV12-3 or TRBV12-4 with TRBJ2-5; possible D gene TRBD2, 6 bases. Deletions cut 7 bases from V and 4 bases from J, with 13 bases between. This CDR3 has 13 residues. For the CDR3, the DNA is TGTGCCAGCACCCTGAGCGGGTTAGAGACCCAGTACTTC. It codes for CASTLSGLETQYF.

V is TRBV6-6 and J is TRBJ2-7, with 12 bases identical to TRBD2. The CDR3 consists of 14 residues. V dropped 5 bases and J dropped 5; count of bases not matched to a gene: 4. Germline V gene data show CDR1 as MNHNY and CDR2 as SVGAGI (reference sequence). The CDR3 reads CASSASGGANEQYF. DNA of the CDR3: TGTGCCAGCAGTGCTAGCGGGGGGGCCAACGAGCAGTACTTC.

Notes on this clonotype: Mismatch with germline at one junction end may stem from a read error. V usage is TRBV4-3 and J usage is TRBJ2-1; no definite D call. Germline V lookup: CDR1 LGHNA, CDR2 YSLEER. This CDR3 contains 14 residues. The DNA for the CDR3 is TGCACCAGCAGCCAAGATGGACGGCTGACGGAGCAGTTCTTC. This sequence encodes CTSSQDGRLTEQFF.

The chain uses TRBV7-9 and TRBJ1-3, with D hard to call. The ends were cut back, 5 bases at V and 0 bases at J, with 14 bases in the middle. CDR1 SEHNR and CDR2 FQNEAQ come from the germline V gene (reference sequence). CDR3 size: 16 residues. CDR3 loop: CASSLSGINSGNTIYF. The CDR3 bases are TGTGCCAGCAGCCTGTCGGGGATAAACTCTGGAAACACCATATATTTT. The whole variable domain, remainder taken from reference TRBV7-9 and TRBJ1-3, is DTGVSQNPRHKITKRGQNVTFRCDPISEHNRLYWYRQTLGQGPEFLTYFQNEAQLEKSRLLSDRFSAERPKGSFSTLEIQRTEQGDSAMYLCASSLSGINSGNTIYFGEGSWLTVV.

The chain recombines TRBV6-1 with TRBJ1-5; D is uncertain. The CDR3 has 14 amino acids. Germline CDR1 MNHNS, CDR2 SASEGT. Trimming took off 4 bases at V and 1 base at J, with 8 bases between the two ends. CDR3 sequence reads: CASSAARSNQPQHF. Written as DNA, the CDR3 is TGTGCCAGCAGTGCCGCGAGGAGCAATCAGCCCCAGCATTTT.

The chain carries TRBV6-5 and TRBJ2-3; D is uncertain. Per the germline V gene, CDR1 is MNHEY and CDR2 is SVGAGI. V shed 4 bases and J shed 6 bases, with 17 bases lying between them. The CDR3 runs 15 residues. CDR3 protein: CASSSWKKGGDTQYF. The CDR3 DNA sequence: TGTGCCAGCAGTTCCTGGAAAAAAGGTGGTGATACGCAGTATTTT.

This clonotype was counted only a few times. The chain employs TRBV29-1 and TRBJ1-2, with D hard to call. CDR1 is SQVTM, CDR2 ANQGSEA, per germline. CDR3 length equals 13 residues. With 6 bases removed from V and 7 bases from J, the gap between germline ends came to 18 bases. The CDR3 spells CSVAHWTEAGYTF. The CDR3 nucleotides read TGCAGCGTCGCGCACTGGACTGAGGCTGGCTACACCTTC.

This clonotype was counted between two and nine times. This chain links TRBV25-1 with TRBJ1-2, with D possibly matching TRBD1 (5 bases). The CDR3 covers 12 residues. Germline lookup yields CDR1 MGHDK and CDR2 SYGVNS. V dropped 3 bases and J dropped 7 bases, with 9 bases sitting between them. The CDR3 reads CASSEGGTGYTF. The CDR3 region has the DNA TGTGCCAGCAGTGAGGGAGGGACTGGCTACACCTTC.

As to this clonotype: The CDR3 ends on some other residue instead of the conserved phenylalanine or tryptophan, so this is likely a read error. This chain uses TRBV7-2 with TRBJ2-5; D remains ambiguous. The CDR3 sequence is 13 residues long. Germline-derived CDR1 and CDR2 are SGHTA and FQGNSA. Trimming stripped 1 base from V and 5 bases from J, with 8 bases between. The CDR3 sequence is CASSLGALETQYL. CDR3 nucleotide sequence: TGTGCCAGCAGCTTAGGAGCGTTGGAGACCCAGTACTTA.

Points on this clonotype: A much larger clone sits a single nucleotide away, making a read error possible. The conserved phenylalanine or tryptophan normally closing the CDR3 is absent here, so this likely arose from a read error. This chain links TRBV4-3 with TRBJ2-4; D gene unclear. Deletions cut 4 bases from V and 0 bases from J, with 10 bases between. The CDR3 length is 15 residues. Looked up from germline, CDR1 is LGHNA and CDR2 is YSLEER. The CDR3 DNA follows: TGCGCCAGCAGCCTAAGACGGGCAGCCAAAAACATTCAGTACGTC. Its translation is CASSLRRAAKNIQYV.

The chain uses TRBV6-2 or TRBV6-3 and TRBJ2-7, with 7 bases lining up with TRBD2. The V segment lost 2 bases and the J segment 4 bases; nucleotides outside the gene matches: 8. The CDR3 sequence is 15 residues long. CDR1 MNHEY and CDR2 SVGEGT come from the germline V gene. The CDR3 protein is CASSYRGDPGYEQYF. Written as DNA, the CDR3 is TGTGCCAGCAGTTACCGGGGGGATCCGGGATACGAGCAGTACTTC.

This chain connects TRBV5-6 to TRBJ1-2; 9 bases align to TRBD1. The CDR3 is made up of 13 amino acids. CDR1 is SGHDT, CDR2 YYEEEE, per germline. The junction had 4 bases not matched to a gene; V was cut back by 4 bases and J by 6 bases. The CDR3 DNA reads TGTGCCAGCAGCAACAGGGGGCTGGATGGCTACACCTTC. Protein product: CASSNRGLDGYTF.